The sequence of this TCR beta chain was determined in a study of technical replicates of blood from a handful of donors (dated by TCRdb to about 2017). CDR1 and CDR2 are drawn from the germline V gene: MGHRA, YSYEKL. Inclusive of the bounding cysteine and phenylalanine, the CDR3 is 15 residues long. Only the CDR3 region is kept as DNA, spanning 45 bases read in frame from base 1. The V and J ends are trimmed by 4 bases and 5 bases, leaving 16 bases between them. Remarks on this clone: Which antigen it targets is not known. No per-base quality is available; no much larger clone lies one base away.

Library prep was done by the immunoSEQ multiplex PCR assay. TCRdb retrieved this table from immuneACCESS and kept in-frame rearrangements only. Not all clones are present; in checked studies, unresolved V genes account for under half, and no reason is known for the remainder. The sample yields about 62,000 clones; roughly 89% were counted once. 4.8% of the sample is held by the ten biggest clonotypes. Source material: PBMCs. The receptor comes from a human donor in good health. Some clones in this sample may be carry-over from other donors' samples. The chain is made from TRBV4-1 and TRBJ2-3, with no confident D gene call. The CDR3 in this case is CASSRQIGRQDTQYF. The DNA is as follows: TGCGCCAGCAGCCGCCAAATAGGAAGACAAGATACGCAGTATTTT.